A single T cell receptor (beta chain) is shown here with its context. The sample belongs to a study of blood T cell repertoires in COVID-19. In the original analysis: Researchers report that nucleated cell counts were estimated from reference gene primer amplification. The data were produced by immunoSEQ multiplex PCR, yet TCRdb's version contains in-frame clones alone and is incomplete. The V and J calls and clone size are taken from that table; D and trimming were inferred from the DNA. The sample has about 94,000 clones, 80% seen once. The V and J ends lost 6 bases and 0 bases respectively, with 12 bases between them. CDR1 SEHNR and CDR2 FQNEAQ come from the germline V gene (reference sequence). The CDR3 spans 14 residues.

The TCR comes from a human donor in a cohort sampled during active COVID-19. Sequencing input: peripheral blood. The J gene is TRBJ2-7, the V gene TRBV7-9; possibly TRBD1 for D (6 bases). The CDR3 nucleotides are TGTGCCAGCAGGGACAGAGGAAACTCCTACGAGCAGTACTTC. It specifies CASRDRGNSYEQYF.